This T cell receptor beta chain derives from a study of cytotoxic CD8 clonotypes in ibrutinib-treated CLL. Study-level background: Outcomes included 25 or so partial and 2 complete responses; after median 68 months, 14 stayed remitted and 12 progressed. Mean per-sample yields comprised around 230,000 productive templates and 94,082 productive rearrangements.

V lost 3 bases, J lost 1 base, and 13 bases lay in between. In germline, CDR1 is MGHRA, CDR2 YSYEKL. The CDR3 covers 15 residues. TCRdb's table, derived via immunoSEQ multiplex PCR, lists solely in-frame clones and lacks some. The data contain 250,000 to 350,000 clones, about 72% of them singletons. The V and J genes are TRBV4-1 and TRBJ2-7, with D possibly being TRBD2 (5 bases). The TCR was taken from a human donor with chronic lymphocytic leukemia. Material: PBMCs, obtained at disease progression, from a patient treated with ibrutinib. This CDR3 is CASSHDKRTSYEQYF. CDR3 coding DNA: TGCGCCAGCAGCCATGACAAGCGGACGTCCTACGAGCAGTACTTC.